These 4 T cell receptor beta chains came from one sample sequenced in a study of T-cell reconstitution after alpha-beta-depleted transplantation in children. Unique molecular identifiers featured in how the TCRbeta library was prepared. Using its own MiXCR run on the PCR reads, TCRdb lists one record per CDR3 protein. The data hold 200,000 to 300,000 distinct CDR3 sequences, with roughly 8.2% observed a single time. The sequences come from PBMCs, mostly from graft donor cells, collected 180 days after TCRalphabeta/CD19-depleted stem cell transplant. The origin of the receptors is a male patient between 10 and 17 years old who had a stem cell transplant for acute lymphoblastic leukemia, so the T cells may come from the graft donor.

This clonotype has just a few counts. The CDR3 region has the DNA TGTGCCAGCAGTGAAAAATCGGCCTACGAGCAGTACTTC. Translated: CASSEKSAYEQYF. The chain recombines TRBV6-1 with TRBJ2-7; D gene ambiguous. Trimming took 2 bases from V and 2 from J, leaving 7 bases between them. The CDR3 totals 13 residues. In germline, CDR1 is MNHNS, CDR2 SASEGT.

This chain connects TRBV9 to TRBJ1-2; no clear D. Between the trimmed V and J ends, which lost 4 bases and 4 bases, there was a span of 14 bases. Germline V gene lookup returns CDR1 SGDLS and CDR2 YYNGEE. This CDR3 comprises 14 residues. As DNA, the CDR3 is TGTGCCAGCAGCCCAACGGACGGAATCTATGGCTACACCTTC. This sequence encodes CASSPTDGIYGYTF. The complete variable domain, with remaining parts taken from reference TRBV9 and TRBJ1-2, reads DSGVTQTPKHLITATGQRVTLRCSPRSGDLSVYWYQQSLDQGLQFLIQYYNGEERAKGNILERFSAQQFPDLHSELNLSSLELGDSALYFCASSPTDGIYGYTFGSGTRLTVV.

This clonotype was picked up many times. The V call is TRBV28, the J call TRBJ1-5; maybe TRBD1 (6 bases). The CDR3 sequence is 15 residues long. The V end lost 7 bases, the J end lost 0 bases, and 13 bases lay between the germline ends. Germline CDR1 is MDHEN and CDR2 is SYDVKM. CDR3 bases: TGTGCCAGCATGGACAGTAGCCCTAGCAATCAGCCCCAGCATTTT. It is translated as CASMDSSPSNQPQHF.

This clonotype was seen more than once but under ten times. The rearrangement uses TRBV19 and TRBJ2-1, with TRBD1 matching 7 bases. Germline V gene data show CDR1 as LNHDA and CDR2 as SQIVND (reference sequence). V gave up 6 bases and J gave up 6 bases; unmatched junction bases: 5. The CDR3 consists of 13 residues. The CDR3 loop reads CASRKGQLNEQFF. The CDR3 nucleotides read TGTGCCAGTAGGAAGGGACAGCTCAATGAGCAGTTCTTC. Based on the CDR3 plus reference TRBV19 and TRBJ2-1, the full variable domain is DGGITQSPKYLFRKEGQNVTLSCEQNLNHDAMYWYRQDPGQGLRLIYYSQIVNDFQKGDIAEGYSVSREKKESFPLTVTSAQKNPTAFYLCASRKGQLNEQFFGPGTRLTVL.